The present TCR beta chain was sequenced within a study of OX40 agonist ivuxolimab in advanced cancers. Findings and limits, study-wide: In the 0.1 to 3.0 mg/kg range, CD4+ and CD8+ blood T cells had expanded clonally by week 6. The work left the antigen specificity of expanded peripheral T cells undetermined. In general, CD8+ T cells held more expanded clones than CD4+ did, on average.

Clones were sequenced by immunoSEQ multiplex PCR, and TCRdb holds only the in-frame ones, with some missing. The sample comprises 20,000 to 30,000 clones, 75% to 90% of which are singletons, and over 15% rests with the top ten. Germline V lookup: CDR1 WNHNN, CDR2 SYGVQD (reference sequence). This CDR3 has 12 residues. V shed 3 bases and J shed 5 bases, with 8 bases lying between them. A word on this clone: Its antigen is still unknown.

The sequence derives from an adult with an advanced solid tumor such as melanoma, head and neck, liver or kidney cancer. The starting material was CD4+ or CD8+ T cells sorted from blood, obtained in a trial of the OX40 agonist ivuxolimab. The J gene is TRBJ2-7, the V gene TRBV10-1; D call uncertain. DNA for the CDR3: TGCGCCAGCAGTGACGTTCGAGACGAGCAGTACTTC. Its translation: CASSDVRDEQYF.